The clone carrying this T cell receptor (beta chain) has just a few counts. The CDR3 totals 15 residues. V lost 1 base to trimming and J lost 2 bases, with 10 bases between them. The germline V gene encodes CDR1 KGHSH and CDR2 LQKENI. This sample was taken from a study of human T cells and chemical hapten exposure. MiXCR, applied by TCRdb to the RACE reads, yields one record per CDR3 protein. The repertoire holds 150,000 to 200,000 distinct CDR3 sequences, with 25% to 30% as singletons. The time point is: pre-sensitization, week 0. The treatment denotes: therapeutic diphenylcyclopropenone sensitization with weekly scalp DPC.

Sample: whole blood, taken in connection with sensitization to the hapten diphenylcyclopropenone (DPC). This TCR came from a woman in her twenties or thirties with alopecia areata. Some clones in this sample may be carry-over from other donors' samples. The rearrangement links TRBV18 to TRBJ2-3; D is undetermined. CDR3: CASSPLLFDTDTQYF. In nucleotides, the CDR3 is TGTGCCAGCTCACCACTTCTTTTCGACACAGATACGCAGTATTTT. The whole variable domain, remainder taken from reference TRBV18 and TRBJ2-3, is NAGVMQNPRHLVRRRGQEARLRCSPMKGHSHVYWYRQLPEEGLKFMVYLQKENIIDESGMPKERFSAEFPKEGPSILRIQQVVRGDSAAYFCASSPLLFDTDTQYFGPGTRLTVL.